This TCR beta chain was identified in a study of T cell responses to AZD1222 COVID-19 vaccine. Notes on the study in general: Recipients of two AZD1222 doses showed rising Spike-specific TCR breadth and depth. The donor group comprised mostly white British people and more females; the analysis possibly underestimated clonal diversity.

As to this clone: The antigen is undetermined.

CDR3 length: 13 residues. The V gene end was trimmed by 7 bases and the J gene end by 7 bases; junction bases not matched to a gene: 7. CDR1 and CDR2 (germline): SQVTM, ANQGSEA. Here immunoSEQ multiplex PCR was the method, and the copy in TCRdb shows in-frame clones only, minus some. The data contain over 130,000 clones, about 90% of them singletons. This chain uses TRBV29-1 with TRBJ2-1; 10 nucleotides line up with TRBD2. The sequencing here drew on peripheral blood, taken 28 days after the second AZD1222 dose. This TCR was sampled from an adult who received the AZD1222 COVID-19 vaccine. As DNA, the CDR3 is TGCAGCGAACTAGCGGGGTCTAAGAATGAGCAGTTCTTC. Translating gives CSELAGSKNEQFF.